This passage covers 16 T cell receptor beta chains from one sample sequenced in a study of resident and recirculating memory T cells in vitiligo (dated by TCRdb to the late 2010s). Libraries came from the immunoSEQ multiplex PCR assay. Not all clones reach the TCRdb copy of this immuneACCESS table, which keeps in-frame sequences only. Checked studies attribute under half of the gap to unresolved V genes and leave the rest unexplained. The sample contains about 45,000 clones, around 90% of them found a single time. About 4.5% of the sample goes to the ten largest clones. Sequenced material: blood. These receptors were taken from a male donor with vitiligo.

The V gene is TRBV30, the J gene TRBJ2-5; the D gene is possibly TRBD1 (5 bases). This CDR3 has 14 amino acids. Germline-derived CDR1 and CDR2 are GTSNPN and SVGIG (reference sequence). V was clipped by 1 base and J by 1 base, with 10 bases between them. The CDR3 region is CAWSALGVQETQYF. The CDR3 DNA is TGTGCCTGGAGTGCCCTAGGGGTCCAAGAGACCCAGTACTTC.

J is TRBJ1-2 and V is TRBV30, with 10 bases identical to TRBD1. Per the germline V gene, CDR1 is GTSNPN and CDR2 is SVGIG (reference sequence). This CDR3 spans 12 amino acids. Losses at the gene ends were 8 bases for V and 7 bases for J; bases not matched to a gene: 7. The CDR3 DNA is TGTGCCAATACCGGGACAGGGGTTGGCTACACCTTC. Translated, it gives CANTGTGVGYTF.

This clone showed up just once. This chain connects TRBV4-1 to TRBJ1-5, with D tentatively TRBD1 (6 bases). Germline CDR1 is MGHRA and CDR2 is YSYEKL. The V gene lost 0 bases and the J gene lost 7 bases, with 10 bases spanning the gap. The length of the CDR3 is 14 residues. The CDR3 reads CASSQERTEQPQHF. CDR3 coding DNA: TGCGCCAGCAGCCAAGAGAGGACAGAACAGCCCCAGCATTTT.

The chain couples TRBV10-3 to TRBJ2-3, with 7 bases lining up with TRBD1. The J segment lost 2 bases and the V segment lost 6 bases, leaving 8 bases of the junction unmatched. There are 15 residues in the CDR3. From germline, CDR1 is ENHRY and CDR2 SYGVKD. The CDR3 spells CAISLRQGVTDTQYF. The CDR3 DNA is TGTGCCATCAGCCTCCGACAGGGAGTCACAGATACGCAGTATTTT.

This clone showed up just a few times. V is TRBV6-4 and J is TRBJ2-2; D is unresolved. Germline V gives CDR1 MRHNA, CDR2 SNTAGT. Trimming took off 6 bases at V and 5 bases at J, with 10 bases between the two ends. The CDR3 runs 13 residues. Written as DNA, the CDR3 is TGTGCCAGCAGCCCCCAGGCAACCGGGGAGCTGTTTTTT. Translation gives CASSPQATGELFF.

The CDR3 region is CASSFEGTDTQYF. The CDR3 DNA follows: TGCGCCAGCAGCTTTGAGGGCACAGATACGCAGTATTTT. V usage is TRBV5-1 and J usage is TRBJ2-3, with no clear D. The V gene lost 2 bases and the J gene lost 1 base, with 5 bases spanning the gap. This CDR3 is 13 amino acids long. Germline loops: CDR1 SGHRS, CDR2 YFSETQ.

V gene TRBV19 combines with J gene TRBJ2-5; D remains ambiguous. This CDR3 is 13 amino acids long. V gave up 7 bases and J gave up 3 bases, with 12 bases separating them. The germline gives CDR1 LNHDA, CDR2 SQIVND (reference sequence). The CDR3 DNA is TGTGCCAGTAATCGTCGACGGGAAGAGACCCAGTACTTC. It specifies CASNRRREETQYF.

The DNA for the CDR3 is TGTGCCAGCAGCTTAGGGCACCGCGAGGGGGATGAGCAGTTCTTC. It specifies CASSLGHREGDEQFF. V usage is TRBV7-9 and J usage is TRBJ2-1; possibly TRBD1 for D (6 bases). The CDR3 length is 15 residues. V was cut by 1 base and J by 8 bases, with 15 bases left in between. Germline-derived CDR1 and CDR2 are SEHNR and FQNEAQ (reference sequence).

This clone was seen only once. The chain recombines TRBV6-6 with TRBJ2-2; 9 bases fit TRBD2. This CDR3 has 15 amino acids. V shed 7 bases and J 4 bases; nucleotides not matched to a gene: 7. CDR1 is MNHNY and CDR2 is SVGAGI in the germline V gene (reference sequence). This CDR3 is CASKERGVFTGELFF. As DNA, the CDR3 is TGTGCCAGCAAGGAGCGGGGGGTATTCACCGGGGAGCTGTTTTTT.

The J gene is TRBJ2-2, the V gene TRBV9; possibly TRBD1 for D (5 bases). CDR3 length: 15 residues. The V end was cut by 2 bases, the J end by 2 bases, with 10 bases between. The germline V gene encodes CDR1 SGDLS and CDR2 YYNGEE. CDR3 sequence reads: CASSVGPANTGELFF. The CDR3 nucleotides are TGTGCCAGCAGCGTGGGGCCAGCTAACACCGGGGAGCTGTTTTTT. Full variable domain (missing parts from reference TRBV9 and TRBJ2-2): DSGVTQTPKHLITATGQRVTLRCSPRSGDLSVYWYQQSLDQGLQFLIQYYNGEERAKGNILERFSAQQFPDLHSELNLSSLELGDSALYFCASSVGPANTGELFFGEGSRLTVL.

V gene TRBV27 combines with J gene TRBJ2-7; a possible D gene is TRBD2 (6 bases). The CDR3 loop spans 14 amino acids. The germline V gene has CDR1 MNHEY and CDR2 SMNVEV (reference sequence). Trimming removed 6 bases from V and 0 bases from J, with 12 bases in between. The CDR3 bases are TGTGCCAGCAGCCGCGGGGACTCCTCCTACGAGCAGTACTTC. This codes for CASSRGDSSYEQYF.

This clone was counted once. The chain links TRBV7-9 to TRBJ1-1; D may be TRBD1 (5 bases). The V and J ends lost 5 bases and 4 bases respectively, with 14 bases between them. The CDR3 length is 14 residues. The germline V gene has CDR1 SEHNR and CDR2 FQNEAQ (reference sequence). The CDR3 DNA sequence: TGTGCCAGCAGCCATGAAGTCAGGGCCACTGAAGCTTTCTTT. This codes for CASSHEVRATEAFF.

The gene calls are TRBV4-3 and TRBJ1-3, with 11 bases identical to TRBD1. Germline V gives CDR1 LGHNA, CDR2 YSLEER. This CDR3 is 18 amino acids long. The junction had 7 bases not matched to a gene; V was cut back by 2 bases and J by 1 base. In nucleotides, the CDR3 is TGCGCCAGCAGCCAAAGTTTTGGACAGGGGGCTTCTGGAAACACCATATATTTT. The encoded protein is CASSQSFGQGASGNTIYF.

CDR3 in DNA: TGTGCCAGCAGCCAAGACCAACTAGCGGGGGGGACCCAGTACTTC. Its translation: CASSQDQLAGGTQYF. V usage is TRBV4-2 and J usage is TRBJ2-5; 12 bases map to TRBD2. CDR1 LGHNA and CDR2 YNFKEQ come from the germline V gene. J gave up 7 bases and V 0 bases, and 3 bases lay outside the gene matches. This CDR3 has 15 residues.

The chain is built from TRBV30 and TRBJ1-2; the D gene is possibly TRBD1 (5 bases). Germline loops: CDR1 GTSNPN, CDR2 SVGIG (reference sequence). V dropped 4 bases and J dropped 8 bases, with 23 bases sitting between them. This CDR3 contains 15 residues. The CDR3 region is CAWKAGRFALRGYTF. CDR3 coding DNA: TGTGCCTGGAAGGCAGGGCGGTTTGCCTTGAGGGGCTACACCTTC.

This clone has a handful of counts. This chain uses TRBV6-6 with TRBJ1-3; 7 nucleotides agree with TRBD1. Trimming took 2 bases from V and 3 from J; bases not matched to a gene: 4. This CDR3 comprises 15 residues. Germline loops: CDR1 MNHNY, CDR2 SVGAGI (reference sequence). The CDR3 spells CASSYRDSRGNTIYF. The CDR3 nucleotides are TGTGCCAGCAGTTACCGGGACAGCCGTGGAAACACCATATATTTT.